Many counts were recorded for the clone carrying this TCR beta chain. Its antigen is still unknown. The data originate from a study of regulatory T cells in long-lasting Graves disease. Points from the study as a whole: It was in persistent disease that TRBV28, TRBJ1-2 and TRBJ2-5 were favored.

Noted time point: persistent/refractory GD, antithyroid drugs over 5 years with positive TRAb. Extracted RNA from PBMCs served as the source of the TCR library. In each case, Graves' disease was diagnosed per American Thyroid Association guidelines. The patients were drawn from one endocrinology department in Xi'an, China. V lost 2 bases and J lost 0; bases outside the gene matches: 6. This CDR3 has 17 residues. Germline CDR1 MNHEY, CDR2 SVGAGI. The TCR beta library used iRepertoire HTBI primers with Arm-PCR amplification of CDR3. TCRdb recomputed calls from the multiplex PCR reads with MiXCR, one row per CDR3 protein. The sample records 450,000 or so distinct CDR3 sequences, less than 25% being singletons.

The chain recombines TRBV6-5 with TRBJ2-2, with 7 bases matching TRBD2. The origin of this receptor is a female donor with Graves disease. This material consisted of peripheral blood mononuclear cells (PBMCs), taken when the disease was refractory, from a patient treated with antithyroid drugs. The CDR3 sequence is CASSYPLGGANTGELFF. The CDR3 DNA sequence: TGTGCCAGCAGTTACCCTTTGGGGGGGGCGAACACCGGGGAGCTGTTTTTT.